The next 11 T cell receptor beta chains were all read from a single sample in a study of beta chain features in type 1 diabetes. Expressed TCRB transcripts were sequenced, since all the RNA that had been isolated was reverse transcribed. The protocol was immunoSEQ multiplex PCR, while the TCRdb copy is restricted to in-frame clones and leaves out a portion. The sample has about 360,000 clones, roughly an eighth seen once. The sequencing input was naive CD4+ T cells from blood. The source of these receptors is a man between 18 and 35 years old in good health.

There are a few counts of this clone. The V and J genes are TRBV9 and TRBJ2-7, with D possibly TRBD1 on 6 matching bases. The germline CDR1 and CDR2 sequences are SGDLS and YYNGEE. The CDR3 covers 15 residues. The V end was cut by 3 bases, the J end by 0 bases, with 13 bases between. CDR3 DNA sequence: TGTGCCAGCAGCGCGCACAGGGTGCCCTCCTACGAGCAGTACTTC. Translation: CASSAHRVPSYEQYF. The entire variable domain, with the rest obtained from reference TRBV9 and TRBJ2-7, is as follows: DSGVTQTPKHLITATGQRVTLRCSPRSGDLSVYWYQQSLDQGLQFLIQYYNGEERAKGNILERFSAQQFPDLHSELNLSSLELGDSALYFCASSAHRVPSYEQYFGPGTRLTVT.

The chain's CDR3 is CASSLGQALLSYEQYF. The CDR3 DNA reads as TGCGCCAGCAGCTTGGGACAGGCACTTCTTTCCTACGAGCAGTACTTC. V is TRBV5-1 and J is TRBJ2-7, with D possibly matching TRBD1 (6 bases). From germline, CDR1 is SGHRS and CDR2 YFSETQ. The CDR3 loop spans 16 amino acids. Trimming cost V 0 bases and J 1 base, with 14 bases left between them.

This clone has more than one count but fewer than ten. This chain uses TRBV20-1 with TRBJ2-3; D uncertain. The V and J ends lost 4 bases and 3 bases respectively, with 5 bases between them. CDR1 is DFQATT and CDR2 is SNEGSKA in the germline V gene (reference sequence). The CDR3 length is 11 residues. CDR3 region: CSATTTDTQYF. The CDR3 region has the DNA TGCAGTGCTACAACAACAGATACGCAGTATTTT.

Details on this clone: The sample contains more than one DNA sequence encoding this CDR3. This chain uses TRBV7-3 with TRBJ2-3; D not resolved. The CDR3 sequence is 13 residues long. V was trimmed by 5 bases and J by 2 bases, leaving 8 bases between them. Germline CDR1 is SGHTA and CDR2 is FQGTGA. CDR3 bases: TGTGCCAGCAGCCCACAGCACACAGATACGCAGTATTTT. Translation gives CASSPQHTDTQYF.

The V and J genes are TRBV6-5 and TRBJ1-1; D is unresolved. V was pared by 8 bases and J by 4 bases, with 14 bases between. This CDR3 comprises 13 residues. Germline V gene sequence: CDR1 MNHEY, CDR2 SVGAGI. The chain's CDR3 is CASHQEERTEAFF. The CDR3 DNA is TGTGCCAGCCATCAAGAAGAGCGCACTGAAGCTTTCTTT.

This sequence joins TRBV5-4 and TRBJ1-1, with 7 bases matching TRBD1. The V segment lost 5 bases and the J segment 0 bases; nucleotides outside the gene matches: 7. This CDR3 spans 15 amino acids. From germline, CDR1 is SGHNT and CDR2 YYREEE (reference sequence). CDR3 amino acids: CASSLGGGMNTEAFF. In DNA, the CDR3 is TGTGCCAGCAGTTTAGGGGGCGGGATGAACACTGAAGCTTTCTTT.

The rearrangement links TRBV15 to TRBJ2-4; 9 bases are a match to TRBD2. CDR3 size: 17 residues. Germline loops: CDR1 LNHNV, CDR2 YYDKDF (reference sequence). The J segment lost 3 bases and the V segment lost 6 bases, leaving 12 bases of the junction unmatched. The CDR3 region has the DNA TGTGCCACCAGTGCCGTGCGGGGGGGACTGGTCAAAAACATTCAGTACTTC. Translation gives CATSAVRGGLVKNIQYF.

The chain employs TRBV12-5 and TRBJ2-3; TRBD2 might be the D (5 bases). The CDR3 covers 15 residues. The germline V gene encodes CDR1 LGHNT and CDR2 FRNRAP. V gave up 5 bases and J gave up 2 bases, with 14 bases separating them. CDR3 coding DNA: TGTGCTAGTGGTCCGCGAGAGGGATACACAGATACGCAGTATTTT. It yields the protein CASGPREGYTDTQYF.

The chain couples TRBV19 to TRBJ1-2; D gene uncertain. CDR1 is LNHDA, CDR2 SQIVND, per germline (reference sequence). Deletions cut 8 bases from V and 4 bases from J, with 11 bases between. This CDR3 is built from 12 residues. CDR3 sequence: CASAQDFYGYTF. CDR3 bases: TGTGCCAGTGCCCAGGACTTCTATGGCTACACCTTC.

Only a few counts were recorded for this clone. V is TRBV29-1 and J is TRBJ2-7, with a tentative D call TRBD1 (5 bases). Per the germline V gene, CDR1 is SQVTM and CDR2 is ANQGSEA. The CDR3 loop spans 14 amino acids. Trimming cost V 1 base and J 2 bases, with 12 bases left between them. The CDR3: CSVEVRAPPYEQYF. CDR3 coding DNA: TGCAGCGTTGAAGTCAGGGCCCCCCCCTACGAGCAGTACTTC.

The table lists this clone with a few counts. The chain employs TRBV9 and TRBJ2-3; D unclear. Germline CDR1 SGDLS, CDR2 YYNGEE. This CDR3 comprises 12 residues. V was shortened by 1 base and J by 5 bases, with 5 bases between the two germline ends. The CDR3 region is CASSVSRDTQYF. The CDR3 bases are TGTGCCAGCAGCGTATCCCGAGATACGCAGTATTTT.